This T cell receptor (beta chain) stems from a study of cytomegalovirus exposure and HLA in healthy donors. Findings and caveats of the study: In a later analysis, across HLA loci, associated TCR counts were highest for DRB1, lowest for HLA-C. Some V segments could not be told apart, so they were left out, TRBV6-2 and TRBV6-3 among them. Many donors carried some public TCRs, although rarity characterized most TCR sequences. Compared with the roughly 700-donor mean, an Asian-associated ancestry cluster reportedly had fewer N-insertions, according to a later analysis.

V was shortened by 6 bases and J by 0 bases, with 9 bases between the two germline ends. The CDR3 has 14 amino acids. CDR1 is MNHEY and CDR2 is SVGAGI in the germline V gene. It was with 60 Vbeta and 13 Jbeta primers that the PCR ran. Method: immunoSEQ multiplex PCR; TCRdb's copy keeps in-frame clones and lacks some. The table lists 150,000 to 200,000 clones, roughly 82% of them singletons, with 1.5% to 2% in the top ten. This clone was counted between two and nine times. The antigen is not known. Sequencing was carried out using PBMCs. The V and J genes are TRBV6-5 and TRBJ1-3; the D gene is possibly TRBD1 (6 bases). This TCR derives from a woman younger than 45 in good health and CMV-seronegative. CDR3 DNA: TGTGCCAGCAGCCCGACAGGCTCTGGAAACACCATATATTTT. This gives the protein CASSPTGSGNTIYF.